These T cell receptor beta chains were read from a single sample in a study of T cell changes during pregnancy in multiple sclerosis. Method: immunoSEQ multiplex PCR; TCRdb's copy keeps in-frame clones and lacks some. The table records approximately 100,000 clones, about 90% of them present only once. The sample was peripheral blood, taken after pregnancy. These TCRs come from a female donor in good health, enrolled as a control in a pregnancy study. Both conserved end residues are part of each CDR3. The D gene is left open where the match is weak. Only some rows state a clone size, as once, few, many or a class for expanded clones.

D gene,V gene,J gene,clone size,CDR3 protein,CDR3 DNA
TRBD2,TRBV19,TRBJ2-7,NA,CASSFGTSGTYEQYF,TGTGCCAGTAGTTTCGGGACTAGCGGGACATACGAGCAGTACTTC
TRBD2,TRBV18,TRBJ2-7,NA,CASSPGTRDLEQYF,TGTGCCAGCTCACCGGGGACTAGGGATCTCGAGCAGTACTTC
NA,TRBV11-2,TRBJ1-2,few,CASSSEADGYTF,TGTGCCAGCAGCTCAGAGGCGGATGGCTACACCTTC
TRBD2,TRBV7-6,TRBJ2-7,NA,CASSGSGSPGEQYF,TGTGCCAGCAGCGGCAGCGGGAGTCCCGGCGAGCAGTACTTC
NA,TRBV7-9,TRBJ2-3,NA,CASSLRGTVTSTDTQYF,TGTGCCAGCAGCTTACGGGGAACAGTAACTAGCACAGATACGCAGTATTTT
NA,TRBV7-2,TRBJ2-1,NA,CASSRFPPGDRETYNEQFF,TGTGCCAGCAGTCGCTTCCCCCCAGGCGACCGAGAAACTTACAATGAGCAGTTCTTC
NA,TRBV30,TRBJ1-1,few,CAWSVYPEAFF,TGTGCCTGGAGTGTATATCCCGAGGCTTTCTTT
NA,TRBV18,TRBJ2-3,NA,CATTGGTDTQYF,TGTGCCACCACCGGGGGCACAGATACGCAGTATTTT
TRBD1,TRBV19,TRBJ2-3,NA,CASNSIQRGTGVADTQYF,TGTGCCAGTAACTCTATCCAACGAGGGACAGGGGTAGCAGATACGCAGTATTTT
TRBD1,TRBV5-1,TRBJ2-5,NA,CASSLSGGQETQYF,TGCGCCAGCAGCTTGTCAGGGGGTCAAGAGACCCAGTACTTC
NA,TRBV19,TRBJ1-5,NA,CASTLGRGGLQPQHF,TGTGCCAGTACCCTGGGGAGGGGAGGGCTCCAGCCCCAGCATTTT
NA,TRBV7-3,TRBJ2-7,NA,CASSRDTGSYEQYF,TGTGCCAGCAGCCGCGACACAGGGTCCTACGAGCAGTACTTC
NA,TRBV6-6,TRBJ1-1,NA,CASRKPQGRDTEAFF,TGTGCCAGCAGGAAGCCCCAGGGGCGGGACACTGAAGCTTTCTTT
TRBD1,TRBV28,TRBJ2-1,NA,CASSYRMGQDNEQFF,TGTGCCAGCAGTTACCGGATGGGACAGGACAATGAGCAGTTCTTC
TRBD2,TRBV7-2,TRBJ2-7,NA,CASSPSGRANEQYF,TGTGCCAGCAGCCCTAGCGGGAGGGCCAACGAGCAGTACTTC
TRBD1,TRBV2,TRBJ2-1,NA,CASSGQGWGEQFF,TGTGCCAGCAGCGGACAGGGGTGGGGTGAGCAGTTCTTC
NA,TRBV7-2,TRBJ2-7,NA,CASSSRQVYEQYF,TGTGCCAGCAGCTCCCGACAGGTCTACGAGCAGTACTTC
TRBD2,TRBV4-1,TRBJ2-7,NA,CASSPGLAGVGYEQYF,TGCGCCAGCAGCCCTGGACTAGCGGGAGTCGGCTACGAGCAGTACTTC
TRBD1,TRBV11-2,TRBJ2-5,NA,CASSPQTGQETQYF,TGTGCCAGCAGCCCCCAGACAGGGCAAGAGACCCAGTACTTC
TRBD1,TRBV11-2,TRBJ2-2,NA,CASSPGAATGATGELFF,TGTGCCAGCAGCCCTGGGGCGGCGACAGGGGCCACCGGGGAGCTGTTTTTT
NA,TRBV9,TRBJ2-1,NA,CASSVAEYNEQFF,TGTGCCAGCAGCGTAGCGGAGTACAATGAGCAGTTCTTC
TRBD1,TRBV5-8,TRBJ1-3,once,CASSLYRGGLDTIYF,TGTGCCAGCAGCCTGTACAGGGGAGGCCTGGACACCATATATTTT